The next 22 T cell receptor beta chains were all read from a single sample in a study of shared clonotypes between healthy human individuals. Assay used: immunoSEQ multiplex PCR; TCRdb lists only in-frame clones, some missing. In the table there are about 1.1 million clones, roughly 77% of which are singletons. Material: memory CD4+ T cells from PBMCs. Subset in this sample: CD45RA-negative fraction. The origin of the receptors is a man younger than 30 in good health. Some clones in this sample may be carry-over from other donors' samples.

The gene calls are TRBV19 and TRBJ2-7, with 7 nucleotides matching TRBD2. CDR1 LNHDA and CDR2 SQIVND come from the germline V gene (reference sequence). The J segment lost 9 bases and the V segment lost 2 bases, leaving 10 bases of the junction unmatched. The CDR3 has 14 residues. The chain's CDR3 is CASSITSRGSLQYF. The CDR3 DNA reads TGTGCCAGTAGTATAACTTCGCGGGGGAGCTTGCAGTACTTC. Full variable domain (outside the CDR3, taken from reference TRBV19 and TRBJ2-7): DGGITQSPKYLFRKEGQNVTLSCEQNLNHDAMYWYRQDPGQGLRLIYYSQIVNDFQKGDIAEGYSVSREKKESFPLTVTSAQKNPTAFYLCASSITSRGSLQYFGPGTRLTVT.

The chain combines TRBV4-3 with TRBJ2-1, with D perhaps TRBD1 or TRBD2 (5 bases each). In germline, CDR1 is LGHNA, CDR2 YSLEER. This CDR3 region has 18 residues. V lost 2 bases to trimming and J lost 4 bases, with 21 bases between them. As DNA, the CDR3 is TGCGCCAGCAGCCAAAGGGCCGCCTGGGGGTACCAATACAATGAGCAGTTCTTC. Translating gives CASSQRAAWGYQYNEQFF.

CDR3 region: CASSPIGGVTDTQYF. CDR3 DNA: TGTGCCAGCAGCCCAATAGGGGGCGTCACAGATACGCAGTATTTT. The chain carries TRBV7-3 and TRBJ2-3; 7 positions agree with TRBD1. After removal of 5 bases from V and 2 bases from J, the junction contained 7 bases not matched to a gene. The CDR3 sequence is 15 residues long. Germline values: CDR1 SGHTA, CDR2 FQGTGA.

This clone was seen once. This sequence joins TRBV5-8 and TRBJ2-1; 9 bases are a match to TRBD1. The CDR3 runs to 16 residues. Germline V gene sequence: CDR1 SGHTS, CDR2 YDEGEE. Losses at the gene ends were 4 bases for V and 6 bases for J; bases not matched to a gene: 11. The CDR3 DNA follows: TGTGCCAGCAGCCCAATCCGGGACAGGGATTCCAATGAGCAGTTCTTC. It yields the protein CASSPIRDRDSNEQFF.

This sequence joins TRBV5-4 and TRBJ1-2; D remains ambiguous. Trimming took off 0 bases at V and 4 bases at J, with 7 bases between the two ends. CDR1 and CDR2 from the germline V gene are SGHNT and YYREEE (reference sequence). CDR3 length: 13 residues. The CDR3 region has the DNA TGTGCCAGCAGCTTGGGAGCCGCCTATGGCTACACCTTC. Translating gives CASSLGAAYGYTF.

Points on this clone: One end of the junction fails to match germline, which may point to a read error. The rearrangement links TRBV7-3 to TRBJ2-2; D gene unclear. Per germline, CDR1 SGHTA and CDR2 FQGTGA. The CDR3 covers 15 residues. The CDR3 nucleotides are TGTGCCAGCAGCCTAACATCAGGTTACACCGGGGAGCTGTTTTTT. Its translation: CASSLTSGYTGELFF.

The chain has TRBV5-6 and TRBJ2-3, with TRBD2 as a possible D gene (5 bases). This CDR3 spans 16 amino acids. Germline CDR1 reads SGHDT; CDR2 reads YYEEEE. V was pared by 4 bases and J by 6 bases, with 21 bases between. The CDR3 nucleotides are TGTGCCAGCAGCCCCGGGAACACGGTGTTCGACGATACGCAGTATTTT. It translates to CASSPGNTVFDDTQYF. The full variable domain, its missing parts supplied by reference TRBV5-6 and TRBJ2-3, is DAGVTQSPTHLIKTRGQQVTLRCSPKSGHDTVSWYQQALGQGPQFIFQYYEEEERQRGNFPDRFSGHQFPNYSSELNVNALLLGDSALYLCASSPGNTVFDDTQYFGPGTRLTVL.

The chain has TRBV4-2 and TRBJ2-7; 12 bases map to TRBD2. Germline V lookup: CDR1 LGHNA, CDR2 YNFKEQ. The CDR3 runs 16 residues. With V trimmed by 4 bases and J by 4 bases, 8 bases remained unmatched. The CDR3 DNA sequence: TGTGCCAGCAGCCGAAGGACTAGCGGGGACCTATACGAGCAGTACTTC. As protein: CASSRRTSGDLYEQYF.

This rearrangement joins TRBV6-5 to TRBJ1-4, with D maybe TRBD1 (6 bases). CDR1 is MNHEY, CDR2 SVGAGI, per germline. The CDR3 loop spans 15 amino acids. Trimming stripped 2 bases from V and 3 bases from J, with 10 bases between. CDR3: CASSYQTGSNEKLFF. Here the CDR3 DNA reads TGTGCCAGCAGTTACCAGACAGGCTCTAATGAAAAACTGTTTTTT.

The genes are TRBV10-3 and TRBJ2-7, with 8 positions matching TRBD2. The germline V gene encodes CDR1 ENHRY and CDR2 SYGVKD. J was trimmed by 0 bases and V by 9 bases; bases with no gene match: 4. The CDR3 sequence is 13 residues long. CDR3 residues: CAMGSGNSYEQYF. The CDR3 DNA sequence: TGTGCCATGGGTAGCGGGAACTCCTACGAGCAGTACTTC.

CDR3 sequence: CASSTPDGKNQPQHF. The DNA for the CDR3 is TGTGCCAGCAGTACGCCCGACGGAAAAAATCAGCCCCAGCATTTT. The chain employs TRBV28 and TRBJ1-5; D is unclear. V gave up 5 bases and J gave up 4 bases, with 15 bases separating them. In germline, CDR1 is MDHEN, CDR2 SYDVKM. The CDR3 consists of 15 residues. Combining the CDR3 with reference TRBV28 and TRBJ1-5 gives the whole variable domain DVKVTQSSRYLVKRTGEKVFLECVQDMDHENMFWYRQDPGLGLRLIYFSYDVKMKEKGDIPEGYSVSREKKERFSLILESASTNQTSMYLCASSTPDGKNQPQHFGDGTRLSIL.

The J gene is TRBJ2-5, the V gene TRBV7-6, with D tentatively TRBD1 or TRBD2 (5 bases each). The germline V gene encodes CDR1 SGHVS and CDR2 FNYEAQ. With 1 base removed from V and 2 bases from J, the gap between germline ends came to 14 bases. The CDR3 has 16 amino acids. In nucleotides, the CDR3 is TGTGCCAGCAGCTTAGGGGGGTTAAGGGGTCAAGAGACCCAGTACTTC. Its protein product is CASSLGGLRGQETQYF.

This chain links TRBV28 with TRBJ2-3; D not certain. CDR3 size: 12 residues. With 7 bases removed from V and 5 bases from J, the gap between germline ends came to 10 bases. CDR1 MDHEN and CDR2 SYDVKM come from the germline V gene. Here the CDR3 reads CASTQPGDTQYF. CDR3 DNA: TGTGCCAGCACCCAACCGGGAGATACGCAGTATTTT.

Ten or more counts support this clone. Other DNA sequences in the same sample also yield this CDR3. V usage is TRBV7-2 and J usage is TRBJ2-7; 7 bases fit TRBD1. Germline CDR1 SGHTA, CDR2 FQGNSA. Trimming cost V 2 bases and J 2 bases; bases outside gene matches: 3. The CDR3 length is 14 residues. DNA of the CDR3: TGTGCCAGCAGCTTAAGACAGGGACCCTACGAGCAGTACTTC. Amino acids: CASSLRQGPYEQYF.

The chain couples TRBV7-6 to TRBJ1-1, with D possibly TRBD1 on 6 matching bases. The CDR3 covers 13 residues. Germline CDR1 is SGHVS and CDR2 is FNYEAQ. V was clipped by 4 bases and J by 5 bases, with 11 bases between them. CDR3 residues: CASSSLQGTEAFF. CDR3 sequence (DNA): TGTGCCAGCAGCTCGCTACAGGGTACTGAAGCTTTCTTT.

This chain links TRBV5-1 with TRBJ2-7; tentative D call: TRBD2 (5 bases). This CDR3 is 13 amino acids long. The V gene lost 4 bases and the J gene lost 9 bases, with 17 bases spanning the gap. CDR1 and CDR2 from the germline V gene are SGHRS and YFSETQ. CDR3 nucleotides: TGCGCCAGCAGCCCGGGGAACGCCCTTGGGCAGTACTTC. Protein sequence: CASSPGNALGQYF.

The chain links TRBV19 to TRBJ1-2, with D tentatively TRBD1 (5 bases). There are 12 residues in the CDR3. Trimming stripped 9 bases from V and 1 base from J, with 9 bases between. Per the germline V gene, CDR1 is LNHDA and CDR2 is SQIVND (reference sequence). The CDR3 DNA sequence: TGTGCCAGCAGCAGGGTTAACTATGGCTACACCTTC. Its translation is CASSRVNYGYTF.

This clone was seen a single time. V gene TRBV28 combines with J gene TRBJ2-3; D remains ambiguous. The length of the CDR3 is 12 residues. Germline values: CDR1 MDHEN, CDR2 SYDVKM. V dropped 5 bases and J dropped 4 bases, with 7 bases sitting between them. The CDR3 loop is CASSETADTQYF. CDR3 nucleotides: TGTGCCAGCAGTGAAACCGCAGATACGCAGTATTTT.

CDR3 amino acids: CASSQYRGQYEQYF. The CDR3 DNA reads as TGTGCCAGCAGTCAGTACAGGGGCCAATACGAGCAGTACTTC. J is TRBJ2-5 and V is TRBV28, with 7 bases aligning to TRBD1. The J call may be wrong; the DNA end is better matched by TRBJ2-7. The germline gives CDR1 MDHEN, CDR2 SYDVKM. The CDR3 runs 14 residues.

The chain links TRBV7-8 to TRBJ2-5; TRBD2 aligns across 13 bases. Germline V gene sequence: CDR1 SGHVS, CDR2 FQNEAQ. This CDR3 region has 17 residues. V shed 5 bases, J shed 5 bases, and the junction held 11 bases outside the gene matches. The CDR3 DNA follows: TGTGCCAGCAGCACCCGGACTAGCGGGAGTATGTTGGAGACCCAGTACTTC. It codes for CASSTRTSGSMLETQYF.

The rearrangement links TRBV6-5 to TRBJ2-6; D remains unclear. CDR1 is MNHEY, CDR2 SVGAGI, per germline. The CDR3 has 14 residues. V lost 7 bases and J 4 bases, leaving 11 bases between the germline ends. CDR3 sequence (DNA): TGTGCCAGCACCTGGGCAGGAGGGGCCAACGTCCTGACTTTC. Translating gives CASTWAGGANVLTF.

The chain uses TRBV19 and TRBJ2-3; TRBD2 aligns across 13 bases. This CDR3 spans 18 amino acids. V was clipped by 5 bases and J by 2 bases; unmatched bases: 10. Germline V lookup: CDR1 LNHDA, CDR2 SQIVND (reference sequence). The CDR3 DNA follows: TGTGCCAGTAGTGCCCGACACGGACTAGCGGGGGCCACAGATACGCAGTATTTT. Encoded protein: CASSARHGLAGATDTQYF.